This TCR beta chain was recovered during a study of blood T cells in healthy people across ages. Then a second PCR, running about 6 to 12 cycles, was carried out with a sample-barcoded 5' primer and a J-beta primer mix. TCRdb itself ran the 5' RACE reads through MiXCR, one entry per CDR3 protein. This sample has around 1,900,000 distinct CDR3 sequences, with roughly two fifths found just once. Overall study results and limits: Diversity estimated from one million T cells was considered an underestimate. Age advanced and TCR beta diversity per million T cells fell, roughly linearly.

The germline V gene encodes CDR1 SEHNR and CDR2 FQNEAQ (reference sequence). Trimming removed 4 bases from V and 7 bases from J; junction bases left unmatched: 9. The CDR3 extends over 14 amino acids. Of note for this clonotype: Its antigen is not known.

Input material: blood. The clonotype comes from a human donor in good health. The gene calls are TRBV7-9 and TRBJ1-1; TRBD1 matches 7 bases. CDR3 region: CASSSVGQAYEAFF. The CDR3 DNA reads as TGTGCCAGCAGCTCCGTCGGACAGGCCTATGAAGCTTTCTTT.